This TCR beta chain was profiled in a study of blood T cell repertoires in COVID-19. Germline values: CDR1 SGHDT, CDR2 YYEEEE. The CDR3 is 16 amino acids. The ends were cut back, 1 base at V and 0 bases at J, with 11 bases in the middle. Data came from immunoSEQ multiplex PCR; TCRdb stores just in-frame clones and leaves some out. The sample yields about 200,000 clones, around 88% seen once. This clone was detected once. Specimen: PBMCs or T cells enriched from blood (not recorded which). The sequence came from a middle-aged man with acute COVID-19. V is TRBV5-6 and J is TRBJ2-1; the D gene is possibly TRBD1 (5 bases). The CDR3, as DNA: TGTGCCAGCAGCTTGCCAGGGTTAAGCTCCTACAATGAGCAGTTCTTC. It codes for CASSLPGLSSYNEQFF.